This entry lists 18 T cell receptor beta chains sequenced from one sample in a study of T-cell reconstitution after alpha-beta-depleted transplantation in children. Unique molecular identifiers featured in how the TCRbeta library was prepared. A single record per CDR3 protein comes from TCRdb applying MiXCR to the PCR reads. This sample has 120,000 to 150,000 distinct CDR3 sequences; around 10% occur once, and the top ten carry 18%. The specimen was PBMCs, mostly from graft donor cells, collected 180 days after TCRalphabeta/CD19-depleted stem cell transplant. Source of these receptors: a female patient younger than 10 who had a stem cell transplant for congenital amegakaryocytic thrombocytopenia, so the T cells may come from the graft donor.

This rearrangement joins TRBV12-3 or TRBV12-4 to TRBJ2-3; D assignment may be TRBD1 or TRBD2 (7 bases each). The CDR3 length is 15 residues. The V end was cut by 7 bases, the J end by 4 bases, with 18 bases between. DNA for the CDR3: TGTGCCAGCACTTTGACAGGGAGGGTCGCAGATACGCAGTATTTT. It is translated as CASTLTGRVADTQYF.

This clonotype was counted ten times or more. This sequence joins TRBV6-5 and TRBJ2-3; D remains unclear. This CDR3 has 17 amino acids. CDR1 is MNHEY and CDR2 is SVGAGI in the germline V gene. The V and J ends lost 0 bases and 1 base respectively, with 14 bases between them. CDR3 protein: CASSYSIYQGRTDTQYF. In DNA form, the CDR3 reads TGTGCCAGCAGTTACTCAATCTACCAAGGCCGCACAGATACGCAGTATTTT.

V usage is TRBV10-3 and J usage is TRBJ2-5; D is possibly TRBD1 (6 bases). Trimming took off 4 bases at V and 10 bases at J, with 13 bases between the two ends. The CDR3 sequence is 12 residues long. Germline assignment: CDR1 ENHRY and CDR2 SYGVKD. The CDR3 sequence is CAISVSTGYQYF. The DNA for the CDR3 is TGTGCCATCAGTGTCAGCACAGGGTACCAGTACTTC.

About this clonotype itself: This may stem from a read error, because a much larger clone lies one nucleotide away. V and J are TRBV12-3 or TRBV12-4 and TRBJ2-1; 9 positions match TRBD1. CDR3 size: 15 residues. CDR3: CSSSFGRDRVNEQFF. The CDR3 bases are TGTTCCAGCAGTTTTGGACGGGACAGGGTCAATGAGCAGTTCTTC.

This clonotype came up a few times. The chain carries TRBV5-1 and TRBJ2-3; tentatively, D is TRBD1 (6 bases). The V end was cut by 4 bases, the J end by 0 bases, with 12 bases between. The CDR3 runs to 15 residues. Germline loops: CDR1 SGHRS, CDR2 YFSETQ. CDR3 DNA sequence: TGCGCCAGCAGCAAACAGGGAACTAGCACAGATACGCAGTATTTT. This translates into CASSKQGTSTDTQYF. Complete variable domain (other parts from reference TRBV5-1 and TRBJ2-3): KAGVTQTPRYLIKTRGQQVTLSCSPISGHRSVSWYQQTPGQGLQFLFEYFSETQRNKGNFPGRFSGRQFSNSRSEMNVSTLELGDSALYLCASSKQGTSTDTQYFGPGTRLTVL.

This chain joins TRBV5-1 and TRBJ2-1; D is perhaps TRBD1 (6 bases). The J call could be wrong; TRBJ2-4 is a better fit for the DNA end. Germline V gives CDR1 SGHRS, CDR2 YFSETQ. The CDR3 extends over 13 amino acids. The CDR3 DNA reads TGCGCCAGCAGCTGGAACAGGGACAATGATCAGTACTTC. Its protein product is CASSWNRDNDQYF.

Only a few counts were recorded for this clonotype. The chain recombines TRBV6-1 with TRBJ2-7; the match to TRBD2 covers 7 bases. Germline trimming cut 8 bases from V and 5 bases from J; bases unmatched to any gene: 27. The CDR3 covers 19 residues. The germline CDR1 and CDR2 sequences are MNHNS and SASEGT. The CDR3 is CASHPGPTGLTVWRDEQYF. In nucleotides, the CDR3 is TGTGCCAGCCACCCGGGCCCAACGGGACTAACGGTTTGGCGCGACGAGCAGTACTTC.

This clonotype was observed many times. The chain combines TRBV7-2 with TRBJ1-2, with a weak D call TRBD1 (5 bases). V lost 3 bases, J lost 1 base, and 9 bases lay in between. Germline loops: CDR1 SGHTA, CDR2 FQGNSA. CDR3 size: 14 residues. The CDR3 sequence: CASSFDSSNYGYTF. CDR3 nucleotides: TGTGCCAGCAGCTTCGACAGCAGTAACTATGGCTACACCTTC.

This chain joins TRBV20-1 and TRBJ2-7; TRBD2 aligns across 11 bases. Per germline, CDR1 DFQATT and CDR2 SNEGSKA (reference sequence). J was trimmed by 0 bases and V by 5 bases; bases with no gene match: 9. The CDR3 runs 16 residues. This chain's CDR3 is CSALGLAGFVSYEQYF. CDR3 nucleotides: TGCAGTGCTTTAGGACTAGCGGGTTTCGTCTCCTACGAGCAGTACTTC.

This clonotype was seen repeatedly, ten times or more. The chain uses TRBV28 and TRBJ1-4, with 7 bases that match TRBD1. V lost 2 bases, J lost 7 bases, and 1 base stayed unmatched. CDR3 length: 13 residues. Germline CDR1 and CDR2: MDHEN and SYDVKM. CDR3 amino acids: CASSLNRGEKLFF. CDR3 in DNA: TGTGCCAGCAGTTTAAACAGGGGTGAAAAACTGTTTTTT.

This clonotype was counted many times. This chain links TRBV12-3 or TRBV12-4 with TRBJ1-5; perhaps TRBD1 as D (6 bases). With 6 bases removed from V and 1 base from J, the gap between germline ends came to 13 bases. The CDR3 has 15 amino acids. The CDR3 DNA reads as TGTGCCAGCAGCGGTACAGGGCTGAGCAATCAGCCCCAGCATTTT. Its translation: CASSGTGLSNQPQHF.

DNA of the CDR3: TGTGCCAGCAGTTTCGGGGGGCTCAGGGATCACTATGGCTACACCTTC. Its translation: CASSFGGLRDHYGYTF. The chain combines TRBV28 with TRBJ1-2, with D perhaps matching TRBD1 (6 bases). Germline V gene lookup returns CDR1 MDHEN and CDR2 SYDVKM. The length of the CDR3 is 16 residues. Trimming shortened V by 3 bases and J by 3 bases, and 17 bases separated the two germline ends.

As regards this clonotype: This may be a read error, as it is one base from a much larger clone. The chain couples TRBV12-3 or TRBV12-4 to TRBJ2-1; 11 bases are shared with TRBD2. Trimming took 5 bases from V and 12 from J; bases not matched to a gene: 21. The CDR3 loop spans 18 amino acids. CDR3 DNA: TGTGCCAGCAGTCCTCAATGGACTAGCGGGTATACGAGGATCGGGCAGTTCTTC. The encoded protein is CASSPQWTSGYTRIGQFF.

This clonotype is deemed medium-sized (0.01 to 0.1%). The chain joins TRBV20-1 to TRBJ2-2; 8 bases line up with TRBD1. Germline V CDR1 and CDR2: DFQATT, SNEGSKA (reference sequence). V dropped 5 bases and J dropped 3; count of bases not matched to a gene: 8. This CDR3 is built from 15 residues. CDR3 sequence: CSAPGQGADTGELFF. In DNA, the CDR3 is TGCAGTGCTCCTGGCCAGGGGGCCGACACCGGGGAGCTGTTTTTT.

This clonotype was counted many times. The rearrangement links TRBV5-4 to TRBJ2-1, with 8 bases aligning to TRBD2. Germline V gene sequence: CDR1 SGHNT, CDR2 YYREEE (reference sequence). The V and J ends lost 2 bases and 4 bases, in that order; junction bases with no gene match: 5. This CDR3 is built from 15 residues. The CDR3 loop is CASSLVREEYNEQFF. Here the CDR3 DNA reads TGTGCCAGCAGCTTAGTGCGGGAGGAATACAATGAGCAGTTCTTC.

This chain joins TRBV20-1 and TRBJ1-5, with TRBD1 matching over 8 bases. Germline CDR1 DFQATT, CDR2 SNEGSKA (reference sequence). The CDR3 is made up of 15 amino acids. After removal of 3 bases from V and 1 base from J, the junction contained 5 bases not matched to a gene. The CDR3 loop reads CSASSGGGSNQPQHF. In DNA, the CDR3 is TGCAGTGCTAGCTCAGGGGGCGGAAGCAATCAGCCCCAGCATTTT.

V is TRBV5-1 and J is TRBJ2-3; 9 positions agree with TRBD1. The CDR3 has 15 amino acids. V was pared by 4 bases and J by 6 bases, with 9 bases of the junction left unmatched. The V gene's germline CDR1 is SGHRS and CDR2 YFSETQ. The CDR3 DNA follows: TGCGCCAGCAGCATCCGGACAGGGGTTGGCGATACGCAGTATTTT. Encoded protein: CASSIRTGVGDTQYF.

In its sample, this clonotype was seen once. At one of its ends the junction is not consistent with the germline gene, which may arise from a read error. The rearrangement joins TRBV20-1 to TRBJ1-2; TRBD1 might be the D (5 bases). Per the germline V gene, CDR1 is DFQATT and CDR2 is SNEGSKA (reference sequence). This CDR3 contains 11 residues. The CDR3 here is CSASRGYCYTF. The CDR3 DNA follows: TGCAGTGCTAGTAGGGGCTATTGCTACACCTTC.